This TCR beta chain stems from a study of CD8 T cells in ankylosing spondylitis. The CDR3 is 12 residues long. Germline lookup yields CDR1 DFQATT and CDR2 SNEGSKA (reference sequence). The V gene lost 6 bases and the J gene lost 10 bases, with 13 bases spanning the gap. Remarks on this clonotype: Antigen specificity is unknown.

Study outcomes and limitations: Reactive arthritis synovial fluid and blood were previously reported to contain some motif variants. The clones that were linked to disease were reported to be significantly enriched in matched synovial fluid samples from ankylosing spondylitis patients. Several highly homologous variants made up a TCR beta motif, and this motif appeared characteristic of ankylosing spondylitis blood. CD8+ by phenotype, disease-linked clones were relatively rare in peripheral blood.

Construction of TCR beta libraries was performed using quantitative 5'-RACE with molecular barcodes. TCRdb re-analysed the 5' RACE reads in MiXCR, keeping a single row per CDR3 protein. The sample includes roughly 700,000 distinct CDR3 sequences, around 19% of them seen just once. The clonotype was recovered from a male donor with ankylosing spondylitis. V is TRBV20-1 and J is TRBJ1-6, with D maybe TRBD1 (5 bases). Sequenced: blood, either unsorted or a sorted T cell fraction (not recorded which). The CDR3 region is CSAEAGSSPLHF. As DNA, the CDR3 is TGCAGTGCAGAGGCAGGGAGCTCACCCCTCCACTTT.